The next 22 T cell receptor beta chains were all read from a single sample in a study of identical twins. TCRdb itself ran the 5' RACE reads through MiXCR, one entry per CDR3 protein. This table has a few hundred thousand distinct CDR3 sequences, around 9.6% appearing once. A further study also used this sample, focusing on yellow fever vaccine responses in identical twins.

Material: PBMCs. Source of these receptors: a woman aged 18-29 years in good health.

This clonotype was found a few times. This sequence joins TRBV15 and TRBJ1-2; TRBD1 agrees at 10 bases. The CDR3 is made up of 15 amino acids. J lost 2 bases, V lost 3 bases, and 3 bases had no gene match. The germline V gene encodes CDR1 LNHNV and CDR2 YYDKDF (reference sequence). The CDR3 coding sequence is TGTGCCACCAGCAGTTTGGGACAGGGGAACTATGGCTACACCTTC. Its translation: CATSSLGQGNYGYTF.

The table lists this clonotype with many counts. The chain has TRBV5-1 and TRBJ2-1; tentatively, D is TRBD1 or TRBD2 (5 bases each). The CDR3 has 15 residues. The germline gives CDR1 SGHRS, CDR2 YFSETQ. Trimming took off 4 bases at V and 8 bases at J, with 19 bases between the two ends. The CDR3 coding sequence is TGCGCCAGCAGCGAAGTTCTTGGACTGGGGGATGAGCAGTTCTTC. This codes for CASSEVLGLGDEQFF. Full variable domain (outside the CDR3, taken from reference TRBV5-1 and TRBJ2-1): KAGVTQTPRYLIKTRGQQVTLSCSPISGHRSVSWYQQTPGQGLQFLFEYFSETQRNKGNFPGRFSGRQFSNSRSEMNVSTLELGDSALYLCASSEVLGLGDEQFFGPGTRLTVL.

The chain recombines TRBV6-2 or TRBV6-3 with TRBJ2-3; possible D gene TRBD2, 6 bases. This CDR3 contains 16 residues. CDR1 is MNHEY, CDR2 SVGEGT, per germline. The V end was cut by 0 bases, the J end by 4 bases, with 14 bases between. Written as DNA, the CDR3 is TGTGCCAGCAGTTACTCCCTGACTGGAGGGCCAGATACGCAGTATTTT. Residues: CASSYSLTGGPDTQYF.

This clonotype occurred a few times. The J gene is TRBJ2-3, the V gene TRBV12-3 or TRBV12-4; 7 bases agree with TRBD1. Unmatched junction bases numbered 10, after V lost 5 bases and J lost 2 bases. The CDR3 runs 16 residues. The CDR3 protein is CASSETTGEHTDTQYF. The CDR3 coding sequence is TGTGCCAGCAGTGAGACTACAGGGGAGCACACAGATACGCAGTATTTT.

At least ten counts were recorded for this clonotype. The chain recombines TRBV20-1 with TRBJ1-3; tentatively, D is TRBD1 (5 bases). The V end was cut by 0 bases, the J end by 0 bases, with 18 bases between. Germline V lookup: CDR1 DFQATT, CDR2 SNEGSKA (reference sequence). The CDR3 contains 18 residues. CDR3 sequence reads: CSARDLEGQLISGNTIYF. CDR3 DNA: TGCAGTGCTAGAGATCTGGAGGGGCAGCTGATCTCTGGAAACACCATATATTTT.

This clonotype was found a few times. The gene calls are TRBV15 and TRBJ2-3, with TRBD2 matching over 8 bases. V lost 0 bases, J lost 0 bases, and 17 bases stayed unmatched. Germline V CDR1 and CDR2: LNHNV, YYDKDF (reference sequence). The CDR3 is 21 residues long. The CDR3 region is CATSRDYKAGGGQKSTDTQYF. CDR3 in DNA: TGTGCCACCAGCAGAGATTATAAGGCCGGCGGGGGGCAGAAAAGCACAGATACGCAGTATTTT.

This chain uses TRBV5-1 with TRBJ2-7, with D maybe TRBD2 (5 bases). CDR3 size: 16 residues. V was pared by 0 bases and J by 2 bases, with 15 bases between. Germline assignment: CDR1 SGHRS and CDR2 YFSETQ. Here the CDR3 reads CASSLAGLEGAYEQYF. The CDR3 nucleotides are TGCGCCAGCAGCTTGGCCGGCCTAGAGGGAGCCTACGAGCAGTACTTC.

The chain joins TRBV9 to TRBJ2-5; tentative D call: TRBD2 (7 bases). Between the trimmed V and J ends, which lost 2 bases and 4 bases, there was a span of 15 bases. Germline-derived CDR1 and CDR2 are SGDLS and YYNGEE. The CDR3 consists of 15 residues. The CDR3 DNA follows: TGTGCCAGCAGCGTCGGACAGACTAGCTTAGAGACCCAGTACTTC. This translates into CASSVGQTSLETQYF.

This clonotype was detected ten times or more. The chain combines TRBV5-1 with TRBJ2-1; perhaps TRBD1 as D (5 bases). Germline CDR1 SGHRS, CDR2 YFSETQ. Trimming took off 6 bases at V and 6 bases at J, with 16 bases between the two ends. The CDR3 covers 14 residues. CDR3 in amino acids: CASKQADQGNEQFF. The CDR3 nucleotides are TGCGCCAGCAAACAGGCGGATCAAGGCAATGAGCAGTTCTTC.

This clonotype occurred many times. As DNA, the CDR3 is TGCGCCAGCAGCTTTGGCGGGAGCGGGAGCTCCTACAATGAGCAGTTCTTC. This encodes CASSFGGSGSSYNEQFF. This chain uses TRBV5-1 with TRBJ2-1; TRBD2 matches at 8 bases. Germline CDR1 SGHRS, CDR2 YFSETQ. The CDR3 sequence is 17 residues long. V was clipped by 2 bases and J by 0 bases; unmatched bases: 7.

This clonotype was recorded a few times. The V and J genes are TRBV6-5 and TRBJ2-5; no clear D. With 5 bases removed from V and 5 bases from J, the gap between germline ends came to 9 bases. Germline V gives CDR1 MNHEY, CDR2 SVGAGI. The CDR3 is 12 amino acids. The DNA of the CDR3 is TGTGCCAGCAGTAAGACATGGGAGACCCAGTACTTC. It yields the protein CASSKTWETQYF.

The gene calls are TRBV7-2 and TRBJ1-5; 9 bases agree with TRBD1. This CDR3 contains 15 residues. Germline V CDR1 and CDR2: SGHTA, FQGNSA. J was trimmed by 7 bases and V by 4 bases; bases with no gene match: 8. The CDR3, as DNA: TGTGCCAGCAGCTCAGGACAGGGGTTGTTCCAGCCCCAGCATTTT. It codes for CASSSGQGLFQPQHF.

This chain uses TRBV9 with TRBJ2-5; D unclear. The CDR3 runs to 14 residues. In germline, CDR1 is SGDLS, CDR2 YYNGEE. V lost 0 bases and J 4 bases, leaving 10 bases between the germline ends. In DNA, the CDR3 is TGTGCCAGCAGCGTAGCTTACCGCGGAGAGACCCAGTACTTC. This sequence encodes CASSVAYRGETQYF.

This clonotype has ten or more counts. This chain links TRBV5-6 with TRBJ1-1; D remains ambiguous. The CDR3 consists of 13 residues. Germline V CDR1 and CDR2: SGHDT, YYEEEE. V was shortened by 1 base and J by 4 bases, with 8 bases between the two germline ends. CDR3 sequence (DNA): TGTGCCAGCAGCTTGTCAGTGCGCACTGAAGCTTTCTTT. Its translation: CASSLSVRTEAFF.

This clonotype was counted at least ten times. V usage is TRBV4-1 and J usage is TRBJ2-5; 13 bases match TRBD2. The CDR3 runs 15 residues. Losses at the gene ends were 7 bases for V and 3 bases for J; bases not matched to a gene: 5. CDR1 and CDR2 from the germline V gene are MGHRA and YSYEKL. For the CDR3, the DNA is TGCGCCAGCAACCGAGGGACTAGCGGGGAAGAGACCCAGTACTTC. Translation gives CASNRGTSGEETQYF.

The chain carries TRBV11-2 and TRBJ2-3, with D perhaps assigned TRBD1 or TRBD2 (5 bases each). V was shortened by 5 bases and J by 3 bases, with 12 bases between the two germline ends. Germline loops: CDR1 SGHAT, CDR2 FQNNGV. The CDR3 is 14 amino acids. CDR3 residues: CASSPAWGTDTQYF. CDR3 nucleotides: TGTGCCAGCAGCCCGGCCTGGGGGACAGATACGCAGTATTTT.

In this sample, this clonotype turned up once. This chain's CDR3 is CASSLEGAEGETQYF. The CDR3 nucleotides are TGTGCCAGCAGCTTAGAGGGGGCGGAAGGAGAGACCCAGTACTTC. The J gene is TRBJ2-5, the V gene TRBV7-3; 7 nucleotides match TRBD1. V was pared by 2 bases and J by 4 bases, with 7 bases of the junction left unmatched. CDR3 length equals 15 residues. Germline lookup yields CDR1 SGHTA and CDR2 FQGTGA.

There are a few counts of this clonotype. V and J are TRBV6-1 and TRBJ2-6; no clear D. This CDR3 comprises 15 residues. The V gene's germline CDR1 is MNHNS and CDR2 SASEGT. Trimming removed 7 bases from V and 0 bases from J, with 10 bases in between. The CDR3 region has the DNA TGTGCCAGCAAAAACGAACCCTCTGGGGCCAACGTCCTGACTTTC. Residues: CASKNEPSGANVLTF.

The sample holds a few counts of this clonotype. The chain uses TRBV7-9 and TRBJ2-2; D may be TRBD2 (7 bases). With 6 bases removed from V and 2 bases from J, the gap between germline ends came to 19 bases. This CDR3 has 17 amino acids. Germline assignment: CDR1 SEHNR and CDR2 FQNEAQ (reference sequence). CDR3 nucleotides: TGTGCCAGCAGACAGAGGGGGGGGCCAAGAAACACCGGGGAGCTGTTTTTT. It translates to CASRQRGGPRNTGELFF.

The sample holds many counts of this clonotype. This rearrangement joins TRBV6-2 or TRBV6-3 to TRBJ2-7; 7 bases match TRBD2. CDR3 length: 13 amino acids. J gave up 4 bases and V 7 bases, and 7 bases lay outside the gene matches. Germline CDR1 reads MNHEY; CDR2 reads SVGEGT. CDR3 region: CASNGGRAYEQYF. The DNA for the CDR3 is TGTGCCAGCAACGGCGGGAGAGCTTACGAGCAGTACTTC.

This clonotype was found a few times. The chain combines TRBV20-1 with TRBJ1-5; D is unresolved. Germline V gives CDR1 DFQATT, CDR2 SNEGSKA (reference sequence). CDR3 length equals 13 residues. With 6 bases removed from V and 3 bases from J, the gap between germline ends came to 12 bases. CDR3 in DNA: TGCAGTGCCCTGACAAGCTCCAATCAGCCCCAGCATTTT. This gives the protein CSALTSSNQPQHF.

This clonotype was picked up many times. This chain uses TRBV4-1 with TRBJ1-1; weak D call: TRBD1 (5 bases). CDR3 length: 14 residues. Germline CDR1 MGHRA, CDR2 YSYEKL. Trimming removed 6 bases from V and 2 bases from J, with 13 bases in between. Here the CDR3 reads CASSPGRRNTEAFF. DNA for the CDR3: TGCGCCAGCAGTCCGGGACGGAGAAACACTGAAGCTTTCTTT.